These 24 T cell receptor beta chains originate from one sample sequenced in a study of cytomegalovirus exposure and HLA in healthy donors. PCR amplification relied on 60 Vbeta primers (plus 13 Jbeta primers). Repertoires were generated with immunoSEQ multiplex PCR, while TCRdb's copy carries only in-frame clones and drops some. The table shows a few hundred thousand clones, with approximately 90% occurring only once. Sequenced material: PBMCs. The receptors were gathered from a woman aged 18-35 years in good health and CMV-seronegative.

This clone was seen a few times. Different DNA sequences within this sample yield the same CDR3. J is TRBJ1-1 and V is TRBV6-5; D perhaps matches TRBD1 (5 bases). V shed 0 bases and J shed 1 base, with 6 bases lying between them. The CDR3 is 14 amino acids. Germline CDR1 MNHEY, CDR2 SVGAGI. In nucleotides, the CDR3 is TGTGCCAGCAGTTACTCGGGGGGGAACACTGAAGCTTTCTTT. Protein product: CASSYSGGNTEAFF.

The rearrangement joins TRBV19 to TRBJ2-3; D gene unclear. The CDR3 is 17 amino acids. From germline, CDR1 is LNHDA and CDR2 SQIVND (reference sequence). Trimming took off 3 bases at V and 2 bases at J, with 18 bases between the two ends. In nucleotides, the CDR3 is TGTGCCAGTAGTATTGGGCTCAGCATGGCCTTCACAGATACGCAGTATTTT. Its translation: CASSIGLSMAFTDTQYF.

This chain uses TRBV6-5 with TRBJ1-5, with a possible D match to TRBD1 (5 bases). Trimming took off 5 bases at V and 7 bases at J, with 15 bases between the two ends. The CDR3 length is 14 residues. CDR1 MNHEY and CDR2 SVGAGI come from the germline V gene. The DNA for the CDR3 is TGTGCCAGCAGTCGAACTAGCGGGGACCAGCCCCAGCATTTT. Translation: CASSRTSGDQPQHF.

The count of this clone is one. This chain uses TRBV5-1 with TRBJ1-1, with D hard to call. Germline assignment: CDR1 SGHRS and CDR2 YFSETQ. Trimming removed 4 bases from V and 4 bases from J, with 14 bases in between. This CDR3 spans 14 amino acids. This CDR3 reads CASSQNGWATEAFF. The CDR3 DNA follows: TGCGCCAGCAGCCAGAATGGGTGGGCCACTGAAGCTTTCTTT.

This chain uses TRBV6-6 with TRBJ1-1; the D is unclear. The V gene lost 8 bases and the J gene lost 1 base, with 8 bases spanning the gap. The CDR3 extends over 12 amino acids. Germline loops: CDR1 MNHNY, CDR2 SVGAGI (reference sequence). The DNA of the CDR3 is TGTGCCAGCGTATCAGAGAACACTGAAGCTTTCTTT. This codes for CASVSENTEAFF.

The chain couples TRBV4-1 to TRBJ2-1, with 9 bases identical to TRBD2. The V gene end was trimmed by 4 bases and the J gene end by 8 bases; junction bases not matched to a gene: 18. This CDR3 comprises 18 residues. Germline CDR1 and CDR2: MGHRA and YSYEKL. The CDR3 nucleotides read TGCGCCAGCAGCCCCACAGGGGATGCGGGGGGGCTGAGGTATGAGCAGTTCTTC. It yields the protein CASSPTGDAGGLRYEQFF.

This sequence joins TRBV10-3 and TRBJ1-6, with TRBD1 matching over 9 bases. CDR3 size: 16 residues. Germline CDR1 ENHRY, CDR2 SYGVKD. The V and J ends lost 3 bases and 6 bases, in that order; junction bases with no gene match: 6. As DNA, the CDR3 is TGTGCCATCAGTGATTTACAGGGGGCAGGTAATTCACCCCTCCACTTT. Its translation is CAISDLQGAGNSPLHF.

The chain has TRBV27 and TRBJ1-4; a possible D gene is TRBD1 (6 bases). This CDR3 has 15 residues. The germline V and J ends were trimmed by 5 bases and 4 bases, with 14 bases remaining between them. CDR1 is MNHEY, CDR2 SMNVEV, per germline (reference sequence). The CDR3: CASSANRVDNEKLFF. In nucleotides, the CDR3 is TGTGCCAGCAGTGCAAACAGGGTTGATAATGAAAAACTGTTTTTT. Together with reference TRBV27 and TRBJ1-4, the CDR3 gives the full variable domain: EAQVTQNPRYLITVTGKKLTVTCSQNMNHEYMSWYRQDPGLGLRQIYYSMNVEVTDKGDVPEGYKVSRKEKRNFPLILESPSPNQTSLYFCASSANRVDNEKLFFGSGTQLSVL.

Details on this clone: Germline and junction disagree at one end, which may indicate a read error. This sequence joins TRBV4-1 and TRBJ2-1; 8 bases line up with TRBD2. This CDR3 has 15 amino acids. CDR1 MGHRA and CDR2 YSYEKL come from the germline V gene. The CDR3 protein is CASSQVSSGYSEQFF. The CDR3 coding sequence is TGCGCCAGCAGCCAAGTCTCTAGCGGGTACAGTGAGCAGTTCTTC.

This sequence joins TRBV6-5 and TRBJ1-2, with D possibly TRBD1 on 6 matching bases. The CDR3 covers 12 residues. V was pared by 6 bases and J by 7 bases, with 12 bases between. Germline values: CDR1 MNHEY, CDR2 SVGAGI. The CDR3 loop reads CASRDEGGGYTF. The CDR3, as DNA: TGTGCCAGCAGGGATGAAGGGGGTGGCTACACCTTC.

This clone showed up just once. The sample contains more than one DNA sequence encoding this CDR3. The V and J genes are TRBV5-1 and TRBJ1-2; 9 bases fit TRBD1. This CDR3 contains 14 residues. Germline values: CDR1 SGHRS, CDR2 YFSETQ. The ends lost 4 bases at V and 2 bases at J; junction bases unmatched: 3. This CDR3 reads CASSLQGANYGYTF. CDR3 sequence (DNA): TGCGCCAGCAGCCTACAGGGGGCCAACTATGGCTACACCTTC.

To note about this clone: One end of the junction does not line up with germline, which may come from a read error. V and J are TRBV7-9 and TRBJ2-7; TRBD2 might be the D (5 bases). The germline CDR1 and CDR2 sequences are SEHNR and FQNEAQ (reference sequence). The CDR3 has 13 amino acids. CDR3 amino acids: CSSSPLAPYEQYF. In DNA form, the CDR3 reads TGTTCCAGCAGTCCTCTAGCCCCCTACGAGCAGTACTTC.

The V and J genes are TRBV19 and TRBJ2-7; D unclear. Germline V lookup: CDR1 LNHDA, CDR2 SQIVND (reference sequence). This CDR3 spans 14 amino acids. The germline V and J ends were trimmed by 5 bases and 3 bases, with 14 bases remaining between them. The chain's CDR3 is CASSYRVEGYEQYF. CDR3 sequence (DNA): TGTGCCAGTAGTTACCGGGTGGAAGGCTACGAGCAGTACTTC.

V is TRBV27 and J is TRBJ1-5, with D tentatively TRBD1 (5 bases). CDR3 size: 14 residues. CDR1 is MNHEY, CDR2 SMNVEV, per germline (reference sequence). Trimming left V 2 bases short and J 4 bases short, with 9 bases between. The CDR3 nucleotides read TGTGCCAGCAGTTTAGACAGTACGAATCAGCCCCAGCATTTT. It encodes CASSLDSTNQPQHF.

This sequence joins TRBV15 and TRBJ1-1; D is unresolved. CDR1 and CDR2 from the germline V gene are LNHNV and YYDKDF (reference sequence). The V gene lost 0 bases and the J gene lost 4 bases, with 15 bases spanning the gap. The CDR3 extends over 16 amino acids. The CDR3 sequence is CATSRDLGMGSTEAFF. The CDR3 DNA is TGTGCCACCAGCAGAGATTTAGGAATGGGGAGCACTGAAGCTTTCTTT.

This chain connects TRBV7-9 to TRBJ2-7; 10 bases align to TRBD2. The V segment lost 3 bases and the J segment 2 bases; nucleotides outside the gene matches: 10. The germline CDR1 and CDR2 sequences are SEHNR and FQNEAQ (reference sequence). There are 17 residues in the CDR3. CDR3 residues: CASSFALIAGGAYEQYF. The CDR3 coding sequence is TGTGCCAGCAGCTTTGCCTTAATAGCGGGGGGTGCCTACGAGCAGTACTTC.

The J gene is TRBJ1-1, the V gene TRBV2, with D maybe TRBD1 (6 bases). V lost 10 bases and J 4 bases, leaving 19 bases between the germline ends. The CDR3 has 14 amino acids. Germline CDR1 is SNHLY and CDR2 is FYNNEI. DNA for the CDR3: TGTGCCACCCTATCGGACAGCTCGGGCACTGAAGCTTTCTTT. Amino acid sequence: CATLSDSSGTEAFF.

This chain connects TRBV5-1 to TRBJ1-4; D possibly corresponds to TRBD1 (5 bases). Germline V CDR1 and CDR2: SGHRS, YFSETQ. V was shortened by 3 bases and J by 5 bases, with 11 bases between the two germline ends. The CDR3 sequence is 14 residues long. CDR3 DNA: TGCGCCAGCAGCTCCAGGGAGGGCAATGAAAAACTGTTTTTT. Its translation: CASSSREGNEKLFF.

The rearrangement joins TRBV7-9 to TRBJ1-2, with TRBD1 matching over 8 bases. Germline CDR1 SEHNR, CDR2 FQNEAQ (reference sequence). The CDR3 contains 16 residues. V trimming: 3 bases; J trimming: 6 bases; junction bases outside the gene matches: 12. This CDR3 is CASSLAGQGPSDGYTF. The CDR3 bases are TGTGCCAGCAGCTTGGCAGGACAGGGCCCATCCGATGGCTACACCTTC.

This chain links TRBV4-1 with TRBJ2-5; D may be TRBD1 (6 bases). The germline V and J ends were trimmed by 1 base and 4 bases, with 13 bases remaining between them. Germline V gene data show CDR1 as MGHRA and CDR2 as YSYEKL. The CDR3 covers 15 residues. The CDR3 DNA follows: TGCGCCAGCAGCCAAGTCAGTCAGGGGCCAGAGACCCAGTACTTC. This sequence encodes CASSQVSQGPETQYF.

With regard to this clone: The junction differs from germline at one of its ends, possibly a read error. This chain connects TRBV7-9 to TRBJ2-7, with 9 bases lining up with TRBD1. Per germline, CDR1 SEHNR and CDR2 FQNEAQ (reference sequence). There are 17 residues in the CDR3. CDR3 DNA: TGTTCCAGCAGCAGCCAGATTACCGGGACAGGGACGTACGAGCAGTACTTC. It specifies CSSSSQITGTGTYEQYF.

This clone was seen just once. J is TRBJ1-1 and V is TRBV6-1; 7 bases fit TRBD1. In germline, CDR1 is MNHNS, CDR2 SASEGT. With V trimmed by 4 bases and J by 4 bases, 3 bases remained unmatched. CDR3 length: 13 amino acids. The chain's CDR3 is CASSGTGITEAFF. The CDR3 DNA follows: TGTGCCAGCAGTGGGACAGGAATCACTGAAGCTTTCTTT.

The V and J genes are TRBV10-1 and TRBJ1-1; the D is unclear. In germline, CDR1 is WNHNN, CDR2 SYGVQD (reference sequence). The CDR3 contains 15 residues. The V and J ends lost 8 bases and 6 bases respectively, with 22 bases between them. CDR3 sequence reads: CASSNTAGRSAEAFF. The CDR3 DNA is TGCGCCAGCTCCAATACGGCGGGGAGGAGCGCTGAAGCTTTCTTT.

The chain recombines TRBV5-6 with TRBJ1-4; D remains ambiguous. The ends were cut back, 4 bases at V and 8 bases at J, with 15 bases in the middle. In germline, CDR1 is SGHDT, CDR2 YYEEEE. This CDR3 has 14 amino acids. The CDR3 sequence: CASSLTPVREKLFF. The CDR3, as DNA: TGTGCCAGCAGCCTGACGCCGGTGCGGGAAAAACTGTTTTTT.